This T cell receptor (beta chain) was recovered during a study of cytomegalovirus exposure and HLA in healthy donors. About the research overall: The study's early data release held about 85 million unique TCRs from HLA-typed donors. Clustering assigned 70% to 90% of the approximately 400 genotyped donors to the Caucasian-associated ancestry cluster.

Study observations and caveats: TCR beta chains numbering more than 150 were designated cytomegalovirus-associated.

In nominal health when sampled, donors likely had unrecorded immune exposures nonetheless. In the PCR, 60 Vbeta and 13 Jbeta primers were used. The table came from immunoSEQ multiplex PCR; TCRdb's copy has only in-frame clones and leaves some out. The listing contains around 140,000 clones. In regard to this clone: Antigen specificity is unknown.

Sample: PBMCs. This TCR was recovered from a male donor in good health and CMV-seronegative.

CDR3 in amino acids: CAGSDRYRGGNQPQHF. CDR3 DNA: TGTGCCGGCTCTGACAGGTACCGAGGGGGCAATCAGCCCCAGCATTTT. This rearrangement joins TRBV19 to TRBJ1-5, with D possibly being TRBD1 (6 bases). There are 16 residues in the CDR3. Germline V gene lookup returns CDR1 LNHDA and CDR2 SQIVND (reference sequence). V was clipped by 11 bases and J by 2 bases, with 22 bases between them.